A single sample gave rise to the 17 T cell receptor beta chains below, sequenced in a study of OX40 agonist ivuxolimab in advanced cancers. Assay used: immunoSEQ multiplex PCR; TCRdb lists only in-frame clones, some missing. Of 43,000 or so clones in the sample, roughly 80% were seen once. The sample consisted of CD4+ or CD8+ T cells sorted from blood, taken in a trial of the OX40 agonist ivuxolimab. These TCRs come from an adult with an advanced solid tumor such as melanoma, head and neck, liver or kidney cancer.

This clone was observed once. This chain connects TRBV11-1 to TRBJ2-1; tentative D call: TRBD2 (6 bases). V lost 4 bases to trimming and J lost 4 bases, with 8 bases between them. The V gene's germline CDR1 is SGHAT and CDR2 FQDESV (reference sequence). The CDR3 runs to 13 residues. The CDR3 here is CASSSGTYNEQFF. For the CDR3, the DNA is TGTGCCAGCAGCTCGGGGACTTACAATGAGCAGTTCTTC.

The chain is built from TRBV18 and TRBJ1-2, with D maybe TRBD1 (6 bases). This CDR3 contains 13 residues. Per the germline V gene, CDR1 is KGHSH and CDR2 is LQKENI. V was cut by 3 bases and J by 7 bases, with 12 bases left in between. The CDR3 is CASSPPEGVGYTF. The DNA of the CDR3 is TGTGCCAGCTCACCCCCCGAGGGGGTTGGCTACACCTTC.

This clone occurred a few times. This chain links TRBV19 with TRBJ2-7, with 13 nucleotides matching TRBD2. CDR1 and CDR2 from the germline V gene are LNHDA and SQIVND (reference sequence). The trim removed 6 bases at V and 0 bases at J, leaving 17 bases unmatched. The CDR3 totals 20 residues. CDR3 region: CASSLQLPGLAGRASYEQYF. In DNA form, the CDR3 reads TGTGCCAGTAGCCTCCAACTCCCGGGACTAGCGGGAAGGGCCTCCTACGAGCAGTACTTC.

The CDR3: CASSDGSSNQPQHF. CDR3 nucleotide sequence: TGTGCCAGCAGTGACGGGTCTAGCAATCAGCCCCAGCATTTT. This chain connects TRBV6-5 to TRBJ1-5, with D unclear. The CDR3 is made up of 14 amino acids. Trimming removed 5 bases at V and 0 bases at J, with 8 bases between. Germline V gene data show CDR1 as MNHEY and CDR2 as SVGAGI.

V is TRBV19 and J is TRBJ2-5, with 12 bases matching TRBD2. Germline V gene lookup returns CDR1 LNHDA and CDR2 SQIVND (reference sequence). With V trimmed by 5 bases and J by 4 bases, 8 bases remained unmatched. The CDR3 consists of 16 residues. CDR3 DNA sequence: TGTGCCAGTAGTCCCACAGGACTAGCGGGGCCAGAGACCCAGTACTTC. Protein sequence: CASSPTGLAGPETQYF.

The CDR3 region is CASSQDLAAYNEQFF. Written as DNA, the CDR3 is TGTGCCAGCAGCCAAGATCTAGCCGCCTACAATGAGCAGTTCTTC. The rearrangement links TRBV9 to TRBJ2-1; D perhaps matches TRBD2 (5 bases). The V end lost 4 bases, the J end lost 2 bases, and 13 bases lay between the germline ends. The germline gives CDR1 SGDLS, CDR2 YYNGEE. This CDR3 spans 15 amino acids.

The gene calls are TRBV4-1 and TRBJ1-5; no reliable D call. V lost 4 bases and J lost 2, with 9 bases in between. From germline, CDR1 is MGHRA and CDR2 YSYEKL. The CDR3 extends over 14 amino acids. CDR3: CASSRPARNQPQHF. CDR3 bases: TGCGCCAGCAGCCGGCCGGCACGCAATCAGCCCCAGCATTTT.

The J gene is TRBJ1-1, the V gene TRBV6-6; 8 positions match TRBD1. CDR1 MNHNY and CDR2 SVGAGI come from the germline V gene (reference sequence). With 5 bases clipped from V and 1 base from J, the junction kept 9 bases outside the gene matches. CDR3 size: 16 residues. The CDR3 DNA reads TGTGCCAGCAGTCTACCGGGACAGGCTTCGAACACTGAAGCTTTCTTT. Its translation is CASSLPGQASNTEAFF.

The sample holds one count of this clone. This sequence joins TRBV10-3 and TRBJ2-1; D is possibly TRBD1 or TRBD2 (6 bases each). The CDR3 has 15 amino acids. In germline, CDR1 is ENHRY, CDR2 SYGVKD. With 0 bases removed from V and 3 bases from J, the gap between germline ends came to 9 bases. CDR3 nucleotides: TGTGCCATCAGTGAGTCAGGGGGGCGCTACAATGAGCAGTTCTTC. Translating it yields CAISESGGRYNEQFF.

V usage is TRBV6-6 and J usage is TRBJ2-5; 8 bases line up with TRBD2. Germline V CDR1 and CDR2: MNHNY, SVGAGI (reference sequence). The CDR3 length is 14 residues. V shed 6 bases and J 4 bases; nucleotides not matched to a gene: 7. CDR3 protein: CASSPTSGTETQYF. Written as DNA, the CDR3 is TGTGCCAGCAGCCCCACTAGCGGAACAGAGACCCAGTACTTC.

The chain has TRBV13 and TRBJ2-7; no clear D. The CDR3 sequence is 12 residues long. V dropped 8 bases and J dropped 3 bases, with 11 bases sitting between them. Germline loops: CDR1 PRHDT, CDR2 FYEKMQ (reference sequence). CDR3 coding DNA: TGTGCCAGCGGGTACAAAAGCTACGAGCAGTACTTC. It codes for CASGYKSYEQYF.

The chain has TRBV2 and TRBJ1-4; 7 bases agree with TRBD1. The CDR3 totals 17 residues. Germline-derived CDR1 and CDR2 are SNHLY and FYNNEI. V lost 0 bases and J lost 7; bases outside the gene matches: 11. The CDR3 DNA reads as TGTGCCAGCAGTGAAGCCCGCGACAGGGTCGTCACTGAAAAACTGTTTTTT. It codes for CASSEARDRVVTEKLFF.

The V and J genes are TRBV6-5 and TRBJ2-7, with D possibly matching TRBD2 (5 bases). Trimming removed 6 bases at V and 0 bases at J, with 15 bases between. Germline V CDR1 and CDR2: MNHEY, SVGAGI. The CDR3 spans 15 residues. The CDR3 reads CASSPVDWDSYEQYF. CDR3 in DNA: TGTGCCAGCAGCCCCGTGGACTGGGACTCCTACGAGCAGTACTTC.

The chain carries TRBV7-2 and TRBJ1-6; D unclear. V lost 5 bases and J 9 bases, leaving 8 bases between the germline ends. Germline V lookup: CDR1 SGHTA, CDR2 FQGNSA. The CDR3 contains 12 residues. The CDR3 nucleotides read TGTGCCAGCAGCACCATTGGTTCACCCCTCCACTTT. It specifies CASSTIGSPLHF.

The genes are TRBV10-3 and TRBJ1-2, with a tentative D call TRBD1 (6 bases). The CDR3 is 13 residues long. V shed 4 bases and J shed 5 bases, with 11 bases lying between them. CDR1 is ENHRY and CDR2 is SYGVKD in the germline V gene. DNA for the CDR3: TGTGCCATCAGTGTGGACAGCCAATATGGCTACACCTTC. Translating it yields CAISVDSQYGYTF.

The rearrangement uses TRBV7-2 and TRBJ2-1; 7 positions match TRBD1. V lost 5 bases to trimming and J lost 2 bases; unmatched junction nucleotides: 6. In germline, CDR1 is SGHTA, CDR2 FQGNSA. CDR3 size: 15 residues. The CDR3 spells CASSPRGIAYNEQFF. In nucleotides, the CDR3 is TGTGCCAGCAGCCCCAGGGGGATTGCCTACAATGAGCAGTTCTTC.

This clone was counted a single time. This sequence joins TRBV10-3 and TRBJ2-5, with 11 bases that match TRBD2. The CDR3 extends over 17 amino acids. Trimming cost V 3 bases and J 1 base; bases outside gene matches: 7. Germline loops: CDR1 ENHRY, CDR2 SYGVKD. CDR3 residues: CAISDTRLAGFQETQYF. The CDR3 DNA follows: TGTGCCATCAGTGATACACGACTAGCGGGATTCCAAGAGACCCAGTACTTC.